This entry features one T cell receptor beta chain sequence. This entry comes from a study of identical twins. Per the germline V gene, CDR1 is SGHRS and CDR2 is YFSETQ. The CDR3 contains 17 residues. V was clipped by 4 bases and J by 4 bases; unmatched bases: 5. TCRdb analysed the 5' RACE reads with MiXCR anew, one entry per CDR3 protein. The profile shows hundreds of thousands of distinct CDR3 sequences, 21% of them singletons. These data were also filed under a second study, of T cells expressing NK-cell markers.

The sample comprised PBMCs. The V gene is TRBV5-1, the J gene TRBJ2-1; 16 bases are a match to TRBD2. The receptor was derived from a young woman in good health. The CDR3 DNA follows: TGCGCCAGCAGCAGGGGACTAGCGGGGGGGGAGTACAATGAGCAGTTCTTC. It specifies CASSRGLAGGEYNEQFF.